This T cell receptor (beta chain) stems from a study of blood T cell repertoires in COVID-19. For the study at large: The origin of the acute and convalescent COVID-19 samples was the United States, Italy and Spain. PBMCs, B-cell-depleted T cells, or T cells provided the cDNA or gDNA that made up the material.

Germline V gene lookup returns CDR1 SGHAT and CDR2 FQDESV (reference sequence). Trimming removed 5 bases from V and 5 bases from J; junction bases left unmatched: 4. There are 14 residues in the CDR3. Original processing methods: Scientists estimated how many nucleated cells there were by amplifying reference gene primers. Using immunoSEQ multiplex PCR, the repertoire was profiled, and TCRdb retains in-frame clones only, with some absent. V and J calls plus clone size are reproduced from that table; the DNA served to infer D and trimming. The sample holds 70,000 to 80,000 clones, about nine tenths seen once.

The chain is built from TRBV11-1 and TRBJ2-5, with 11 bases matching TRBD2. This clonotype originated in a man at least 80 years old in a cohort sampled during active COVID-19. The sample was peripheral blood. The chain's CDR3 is CASSPWTSGETQYF. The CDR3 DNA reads TGTGCCAGCAGCCCCTGGACTAGCGGGGAGACCCAGTACTTC.